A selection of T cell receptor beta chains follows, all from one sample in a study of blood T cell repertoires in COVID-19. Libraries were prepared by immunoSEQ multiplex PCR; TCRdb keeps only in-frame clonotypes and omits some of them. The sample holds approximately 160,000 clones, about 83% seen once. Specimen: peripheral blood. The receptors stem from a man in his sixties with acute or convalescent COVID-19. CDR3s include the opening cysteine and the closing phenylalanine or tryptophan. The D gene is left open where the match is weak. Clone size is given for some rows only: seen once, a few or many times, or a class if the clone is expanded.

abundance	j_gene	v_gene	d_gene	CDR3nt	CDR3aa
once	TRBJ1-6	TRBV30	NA	TGTGCCTGGAAAGAAGCGATGAATAATTCACCCCTCCACTTT	CAWKEAMNNSPLHF
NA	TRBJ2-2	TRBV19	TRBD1	TGTGCCAGTAGTTGGACAACAGGGGTCTACGCCGGGGAGCTGTTTTTT	CASSWTTGVYAGELFF
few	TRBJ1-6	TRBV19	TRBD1	TGTGCCAGTAGTAGGGGACAGGGTGGATCACCCCTCCACTTT	CASSRGQGGSPLHF
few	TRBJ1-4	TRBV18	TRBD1	TGTGCCAGCTCACCGACCGGACAGGGTAATGAAAAACTGTTTTTT	CASSPTGQGNEKLFF
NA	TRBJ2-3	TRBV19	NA	TGTGCCAGTAGGCAGGCGGGGGATACGCAGTATTTT	CASRQAGDTQYF
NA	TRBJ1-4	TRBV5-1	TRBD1	TGCGCCAGCAGCTTGGTTCCGGGTACAGGGGCAACTAATGAAAAACTGTTTTTT	CASSLVPGTGATNEKLFF
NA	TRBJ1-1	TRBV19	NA	TGTGCCAGTAGCCGACAGGAGAACACTGAAGCTTTCTTT	CASSRQENTEAFF
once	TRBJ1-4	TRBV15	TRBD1	TGTGCCACCAGGGACTCCGTAGGGGGCGAAAATGAAAAACTGTTTTTT	CATRDSVGGENEKLFF
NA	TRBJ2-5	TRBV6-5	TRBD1	TGTGCCAGCGGAACAGGGGGCTGGGAGACCCAGTACTTC	CASGTGGWETQYF
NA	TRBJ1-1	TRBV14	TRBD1	TGTGCCAGCAGCTTCGGGACAGGGGGAACTGAAGCTTTCTTT	CASSFGTGGTEAFF
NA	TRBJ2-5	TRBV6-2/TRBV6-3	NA	TGTGCCAGCAGCTTAGGGGGAGGGGGGGGAGAGACCCAGTACTTC	CASSLGGGGGETQYF
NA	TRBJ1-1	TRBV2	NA	TGTGCCAGCTTAGTAGGGGAGGAATCTGAAGCTTTCTTT	CASLVGEESEAFF
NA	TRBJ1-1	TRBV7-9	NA	TGTGCCAGCAGCTTTTTAGGTGCGGATGAAGCTTTCTTT	CASSFLGADEAFF
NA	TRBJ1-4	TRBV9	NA	TGTGCCAGCAGCGTAAGCCTGAGGGCAACTAATGAAAAACTGTTTTTT	CASSVSLRATNEKLFF
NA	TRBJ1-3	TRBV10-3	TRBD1	TGTGCCATCAGTGGGCGGACAGGGGGCACTGGAAACACCATATATTTT	CAISGRTGGTGNTIYF
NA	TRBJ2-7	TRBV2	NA	TGTGCCAGCAGTGAGGCAGGGTTCGACGAGCAGTACTTC	CASSEAGFDEQYF
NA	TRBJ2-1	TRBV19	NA	TGTGCCAGTAGCCCACAGGGCCATGAGCAGTTCTTC	CASSPQGHEQFF
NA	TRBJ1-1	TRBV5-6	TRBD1	TGTGCCAGCAGCTGGGGGACAGGGCCGGGTGATGCTTTCTTT	CASSWGTGPGDAFF
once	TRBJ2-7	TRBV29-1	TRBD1	TGCAGCGTTGCGGACAGGGTCTACGAGCAGTACTTC	CSVADRVYEQYF
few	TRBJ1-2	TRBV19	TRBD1	TGTGCCAGCCGGACAGGGGGCCACTATGGCTACACCTTC	CASRTGGHYGYTF
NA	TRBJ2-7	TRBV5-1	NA	TGCGCCAGCAGCTTGGTGCAGGGGTCGGTTAACGAGCAGTACTTC	CASSLVQGSVNEQYF
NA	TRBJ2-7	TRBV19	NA	TGTGCCAGTAGTAAGGCGGTTTCCTACGAGCAGTACTTC	CASSKAVSYEQYF
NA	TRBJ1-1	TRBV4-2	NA	TGTGCCAGCAGCCAAGAAGGAGGGGCGAGCACTGAAGCTTTCTTT	CASSQEGGASTEAFF
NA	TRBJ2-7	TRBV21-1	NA	TGTGCCAGCAGCAAAGCTAAGCCACCACAACCAACCCCGGGACAGTTAACCTACGAGCAGTACTTC	CASSKAKPPQPTPGQLTYEQYF
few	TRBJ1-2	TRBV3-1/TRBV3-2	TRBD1	TGTGCCAGCAGCCGAGACAGGGGGGCCTATGGCTACACCTTC	CASSRDRGAYGYTF
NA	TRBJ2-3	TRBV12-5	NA	TGTGCTAGTGGTCTCGGACAAACTAGCACAGATACGCAGTATTTT	CASGLGQTSTDTQYF
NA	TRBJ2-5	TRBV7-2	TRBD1	TGTGCCAGCAGCTTAGTCGGGACAGGAGCCCTCCAAGAGACCCAGTACTTC	CASSLVGTGALQETQYF
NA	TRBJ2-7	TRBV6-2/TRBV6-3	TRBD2	TGTGCCAGCAGTTACAGCGCGGGGGACCACCACTTC	CASSYSAGDHHF
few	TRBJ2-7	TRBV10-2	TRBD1	TGCGCCAGCAGTGCGACAGGGAGCTCCTACGAGCAGTACTTC	CASSATGSSYEQYF
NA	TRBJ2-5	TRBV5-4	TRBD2	TGTGCCAGCAGCCCGGGACTAGCGGAAACGAAGACCCAGTACTTC	CASSPGLAETKTQYF
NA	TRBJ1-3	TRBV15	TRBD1	TGTGCCACCAGCAGGGCGAGTTCCGGGACAGGAGGAAACACCATATATTTT	CATSRASSGTGGNTIYF
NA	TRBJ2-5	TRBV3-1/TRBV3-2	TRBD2	TGTGCCAGCAGCCAAGATCCGCTAGCGGGGGTGACCAGACAAGAGACCCAGTACTTC	CASSQDPLAGVTRQETQYF
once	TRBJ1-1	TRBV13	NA	TGTGCCAGCAGCCATACTGCTCGGAACACTGAAGCTTTCTTT	CASSHTARNTEAFF
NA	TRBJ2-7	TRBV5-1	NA	TGCGCCAGCAGCTTGGAGGCGGCGAGCTCCTACGAGCAGTACTTC	CASSLEAASSYEQYF
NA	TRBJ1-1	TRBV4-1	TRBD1	TGCGCCAGCTCACCGGACAGGGGGAGAGTCCGCTTGAACACTGAAGCTTTCTTT	CASSPDRGRVRLNTEAFF
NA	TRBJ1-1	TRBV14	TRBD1	TGTGCCAGCACCTGGACAGGGGGGAGTGTCGAAGCTTTCTTT	CASTWTGGSVEAFF
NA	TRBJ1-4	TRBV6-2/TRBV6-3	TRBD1	TGTGCCAGCAGTCTCCAGGGACAGGGGAATGAAAAACTGTTTTTT	CASSLQGQGNEKLFF
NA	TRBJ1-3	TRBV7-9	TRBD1	TGTGCCAGCAGCTCCCATGAGACAGGGACCCGCTCTGGAAACACCATATATTTT	CASSSHETGTRSGNTIYF
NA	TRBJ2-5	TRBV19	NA	TGTGCCAGTAGTATAGATCGTGGAGCCCAGGGGAAAGAGACCCAGTACTTC	CASSIDRGAQGKETQYF
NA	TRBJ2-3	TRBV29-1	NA	TGCAGCGTTGAAGCAAGGGGATTTGGCACAGATACGCAGTATTTT	CSVEARGFGTDTQYF
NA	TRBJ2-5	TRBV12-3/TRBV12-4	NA	TGTGCCAGCAGTTCCCCGGGAGTGGAGACCCAGTACTTC	CASSSPGVETQYF
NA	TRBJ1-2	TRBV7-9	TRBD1	TGTGCCAGCAGCTCGACAGGGACCTATGGCTACACCTTC	CASSSTGTYGYTF
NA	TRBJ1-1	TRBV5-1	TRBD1	TGCGCCAGCAGCGCGTGGACAGGTTCGAACACTGAAGCTTTCTTT	CASSAWTGSNTEAFF
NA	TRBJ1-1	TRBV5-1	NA	TGCGCCAGCAGCTTGGCCAGGGTCGGCACTGAAGCTTTCTTT	CASSLARVGTEAFF
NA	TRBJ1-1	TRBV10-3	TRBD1	TGTGCCATCAGTGACCGGACAGGGATGAACACTGAAGCTTTCTTT	CAISDRTGMNTEAFF
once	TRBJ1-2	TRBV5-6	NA	TGTGCCAGCAGCTTCGCGGATGGCTACACCTTC	CASSFADGYTF
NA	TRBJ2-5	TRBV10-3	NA	TGTGCCATCAGCAAGGGAGAACAAGAGACCCAGTACTTC	CAISKGEQETQYF
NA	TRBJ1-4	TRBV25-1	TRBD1	TGTGCCAGCAGTCCCGTGACAGGGGGTATCGGAAAACTGTTTTTT	CASSPVTGGIGKLFF
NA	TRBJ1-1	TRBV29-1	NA	TGCAGCGCTTTAAAGGACAGTGTGAACACTGAAGCTTTCTTT	CSALKDSVNTEAFF
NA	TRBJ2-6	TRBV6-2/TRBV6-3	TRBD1	TGTGCCAGCAGTTACGCCACGACAGGGGGCGACTCTGGGGCCAACGTCCTGACTTTC	CASSYATTGGDSGANVLTF
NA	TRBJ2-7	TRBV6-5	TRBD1	TGTGCCAGCAGTTACGGGACAGGGGGCTACGAGCAGTACTTC	CASSYGTGGYEQYF
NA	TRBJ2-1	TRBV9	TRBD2	TGTGCCAGCAGCGGCGGGGGGGCTTCCTACAATGAGCAGTTCTTC	CASSGGGASYNEQFF
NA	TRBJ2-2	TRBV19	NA	TGTGCCAGTAGTCCGGGGGACAGCCTGACCGGGGAGCTGTTTTTT	CASSPGDSLTGELFF
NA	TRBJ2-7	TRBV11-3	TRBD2	TGTGCCAGCAGCTTAGCGGCGGGGGAGAGTTACGAGCAGTACTTC	CASSLAAGESYEQYF
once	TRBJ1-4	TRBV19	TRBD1	TGTGCCAGTAGTTTTTTGACAGGGGGCTTTGAAAAACTGTTTTTT	CASSFLTGGFEKLFF
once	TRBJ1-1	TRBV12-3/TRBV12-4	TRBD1	TGTGCCAGCACCCCCGACAGGGGGCTAGGGGCTTTCTTT	CASTPDRGLGAFF
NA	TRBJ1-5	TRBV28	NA	TGTGCCAGCAAACGCGGCAATCAGCCCCAGCATTTT	CASKRGNQPQHF
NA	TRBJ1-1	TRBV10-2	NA	TGCGCCAGCAGAGAGGGGTCACAGGGAGTGAACACTGAAGCTTTCTTT	CASREGSQGVNTEAFF
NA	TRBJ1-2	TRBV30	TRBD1	TGTGCCTGGACCCGAGACAGGGAACTTCATTCTAACTATGGCTACACCTTC	CAWTRDRELHSNYGYTF
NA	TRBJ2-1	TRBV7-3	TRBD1	TGTGCCAGCAGCTCAAGGGACAGTGTAAATGAGCAGTTCTTC	CASSSRDSVNEQFF